This entry lists 14 T cell receptor beta chains sequenced from one sample in a study of OX40 agonist ivuxolimab in advanced cancers. Libraries were prepared by immunoSEQ multiplex PCR; TCRdb keeps only in-frame clonotypes and omits some of them. The table records about 47,000 clones, about 88% of them present only once. The sample consisted of CD4+ or CD8+ T cells sorted from blood, taken in a trial of the OX40 agonist ivuxolimab. These receptors were collected from an adult with an advanced solid tumor such as melanoma, head and neck, liver or kidney cancer.

The chain's CDR3 is CASRSQGFEAFF. CDR3 nucleotide sequence: TGTGCCAGCAGATCGCAGGGTTTTGAAGCTTTCTTT. V is TRBV14 and J is TRBJ1-1; the D gene is possibly TRBD1 (5 bases). This CDR3 region has 12 residues. Germline V gives CDR1 SGHDN, CDR2 FVKESK. V lost 6 bases and J lost 7, with 12 bases in between.

The rearrangement links TRBV27 to TRBJ1-5; TRBD1 might be the D (6 bases). The germline gives CDR1 MNHEY, CDR2 SMNVEV (reference sequence). The CDR3 extends over 14 amino acids. V lost 3 bases, J lost 7 bases, and 13 bases lay in between. CDR3 nucleotide sequence: TGTGCCAGCAGTTTGGGCAGGGGTCGACAGCCCCAGCATTTT. It is translated as CASSLGRGRQPQHF.

This clone appeared a single time. The J gene is TRBJ2-3, the V gene TRBV28; 9 bases map to TRBD2. The junction had 16 bases not matched to a gene; V was cut back by 11 bases and J by 4 bases. This CDR3 is 16 amino acids long. Germline CDR1 is MDHEN and CDR2 is SYDVKM. The CDR3 DNA sequence: TGTGCCTCCATCGACGATCAGGGACTAGCATCAGATACGCAGTATTTT. It codes for CASIDDQGLASDTQYF.

In this sample, this clone turned up once. The chain carries TRBV2 and TRBJ2-1, with 9 bases that match TRBD2. V shed 6 bases and J 8 bases; nucleotides not matched to a gene: 11. Germline values: CDR1 SNHLY, CDR2 FYNNEI. This CDR3 has 15 residues. The CDR3 DNA is TGTGCCAGCAGATTAAGAGCGGGGGGCGGGGATGAGCAGTTCTTC. It codes for CASRLRAGGGDEQFF.

A remark on this clone: Other DNA sequences in this specimen translate into the identical CDR3. The chain uses TRBV28 and TRBJ1-2; TRBD1 matches 7 bases. The CDR3 is made up of 13 amino acids. From germline, CDR1 is MDHEN and CDR2 SYDVKM. The V gene end was trimmed by 2 bases and the J gene end by 3 bases; junction bases not matched to a gene: 0. The CDR3 loop is CASSLGTDYGYTF. CDR3 sequence (DNA): TGTGCCAGCAGTTTAGGGACAGACTATGGCTACACCTTC.

This sequence joins TRBV9 and TRBJ2-7, with 8 bases identical to TRBD2. The germline V gene encodes CDR1 SGDLS and CDR2 YYNGEE. The CDR3 covers 14 residues. The ends lost 0 bases at V and 5 bases at J; junction bases unmatched: 4. CDR3 nucleotide sequence: TGTGCCAGCAGCGTAGCCGTGACTAGCGACGAGCAGTACTTC. Its translation: CASSVAVTSDEQYF.

The chain carries TRBV9 and TRBJ2-1, with D perhaps TRBD2 (6 bases). The germline V gene encodes CDR1 SGDLS and CDR2 YYNGEE. The CDR3 extends over 15 amino acids. The V end was cut by 4 bases, the J end by 7 bases, with 18 bases between. The CDR3 DNA is TGTGCCAGCAGCCTCCTTGGGACTTACCAGAATGAGCAGTTCTTC. Translating gives CASSLLGTYQNEQFF.

Worth noting for this clone: The junction departs from germline at one end; a sequencing error may be responsible. The V gene is TRBV27, the J gene TRBJ2-3; 8 bases agree with TRBD2. Per germline, CDR1 MNHEY and CDR2 SMNVEV (reference sequence). This CDR3 comprises 12 residues. The CDR3 nucleotides read TGTGCCAGCAGTCCGACCGGGACTAGGAGACATTTT. The encoded protein is CASSPTGTRRHF.

This clone has just one count. V is TRBV7-2 and J is TRBJ2-3; D might be TRBD1 (5 bases). There are 14 residues in the CDR3. The V end lost 6 bases, the J end lost 0 bases, and 10 bases lay between the germline ends. Germline CDR1 reads SGHTA; CDR2 reads FQGNSA. CDR3 in amino acids: CASSAGLSTDTQYF. The CDR3 coding sequence is TGTGCCAGCAGTGCAGGGCTTAGCACAGATACGCAGTATTTT.

The chain joins TRBV18 to TRBJ1-5, with 7 nucleotides matching TRBD1. V lost 2 bases to trimming and J lost 5 bases; unmatched junction nucleotides: 3. The CDR3 has 14 amino acids. From germline, CDR1 is KGHSH and CDR2 LQKENI. The CDR3 here is CASSPTGDDQPQHF. The CDR3 DNA reads TGTGCCAGCTCACCAACAGGGGACGATCAGCCCCAGCATTTT.

The chain recombines TRBV27 with TRBJ2-2, with a weak D call TRBD2 (5 bases). CDR1 MNHEY and CDR2 SMNVEV come from the germline V gene (reference sequence). The CDR3 contains 14 residues. V lost 5 bases and J 5 bases, leaving 12 bases between the germline ends. This CDR3 reads CASSLLLGTGELFF. CDR3 bases: TGTGCCAGCAGTCTTCTACTAGGTACCGGGGAGCTGTTTTTT.

The V and J genes are TRBV6-6 and TRBJ1-1; TRBD1 aligns across 8 bases. With 5 bases clipped from V and 1 base from J, the junction kept 6 bases outside the gene matches. The CDR3 consists of 15 residues. Germline V gene lookup returns CDR1 MNHNY and CDR2 SVGAGI (reference sequence). The CDR3 loop reads CASSNPQGGNTEAFF. DNA of the CDR3: TGTGCCAGCAGTAACCCACAGGGGGGGAACACTGAAGCTTTCTTT.

Concerning this clone: A read error may produce the germline difference seen at one junction end. This chain uses TRBV25-1 with TRBJ2-5; 10 positions agree with TRBD2. The germline V gene encodes CDR1 MGHDK and CDR2 SYGVNS. CDR3 length equals 14 residues. Here the CDR3 reads CVSSELASGSTQYF. The DNA for the CDR3 is TGTGTCAGCAGTGAATTAGCTAGCGGGAGTACCCAGTACTTC.

The rearrangement uses TRBV15 and TRBJ2-5; tentative D call: TRBD1 (6 bases). The length of the CDR3 is 15 residues. Germline V gives CDR1 LNHNV, CDR2 YYDKDF (reference sequence). Trimming took 0 bases from V and 5 from J, leaving 13 bases between them. CDR3 DNA: TGTGCCACCAGCAGAGATTCAGGGGATTGGGAGACCCAGTACTTC. Encoded protein: CATSRDSGDWETQYF.